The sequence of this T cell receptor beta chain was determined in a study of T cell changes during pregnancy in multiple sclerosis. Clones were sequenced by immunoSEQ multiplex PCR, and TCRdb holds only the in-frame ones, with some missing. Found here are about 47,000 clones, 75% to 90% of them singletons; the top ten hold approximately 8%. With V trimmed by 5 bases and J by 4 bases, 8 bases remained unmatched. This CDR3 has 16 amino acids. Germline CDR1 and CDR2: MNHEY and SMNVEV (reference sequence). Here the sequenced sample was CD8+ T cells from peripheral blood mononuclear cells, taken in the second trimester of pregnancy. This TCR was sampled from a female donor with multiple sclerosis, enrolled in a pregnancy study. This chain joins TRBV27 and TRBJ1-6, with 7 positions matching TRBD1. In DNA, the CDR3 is TGTGCCAGCAGTCCGACAGGGAAAGAATATAATTCACCCCTCCACTTT. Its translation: CASSPTGKEYNSPLHF.